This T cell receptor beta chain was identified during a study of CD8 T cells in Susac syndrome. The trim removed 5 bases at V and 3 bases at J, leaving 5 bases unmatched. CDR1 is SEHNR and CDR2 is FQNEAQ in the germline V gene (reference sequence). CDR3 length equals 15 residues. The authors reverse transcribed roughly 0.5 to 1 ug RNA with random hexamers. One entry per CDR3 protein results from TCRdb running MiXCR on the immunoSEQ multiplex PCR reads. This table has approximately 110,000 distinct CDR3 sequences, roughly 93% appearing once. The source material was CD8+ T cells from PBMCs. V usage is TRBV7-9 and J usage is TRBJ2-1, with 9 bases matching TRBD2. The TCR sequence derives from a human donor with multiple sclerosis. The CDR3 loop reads CASSPGLAFYNEQFF. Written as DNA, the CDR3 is TGTGCCAGCAGCCCAGGACTAGCGTTCTACAATGAGCAGTTCTTC.